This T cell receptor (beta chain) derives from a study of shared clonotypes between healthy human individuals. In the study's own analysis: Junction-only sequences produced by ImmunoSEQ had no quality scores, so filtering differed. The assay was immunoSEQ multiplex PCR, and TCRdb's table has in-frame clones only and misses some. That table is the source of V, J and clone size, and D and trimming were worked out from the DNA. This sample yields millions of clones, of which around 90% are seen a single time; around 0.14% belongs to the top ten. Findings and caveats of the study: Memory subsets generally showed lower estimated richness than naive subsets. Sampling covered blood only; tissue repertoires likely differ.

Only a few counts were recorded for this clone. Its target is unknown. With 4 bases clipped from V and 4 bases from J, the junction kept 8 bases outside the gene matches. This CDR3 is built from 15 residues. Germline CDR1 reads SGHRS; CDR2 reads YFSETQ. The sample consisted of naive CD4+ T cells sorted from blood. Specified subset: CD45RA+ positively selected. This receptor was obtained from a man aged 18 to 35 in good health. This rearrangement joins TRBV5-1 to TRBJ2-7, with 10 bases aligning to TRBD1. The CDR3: CASSTGQGENYEQYF. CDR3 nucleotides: TGCGCCAGCAGCACCGGACAGGGGGAGAATTACGAGCAGTACTTC. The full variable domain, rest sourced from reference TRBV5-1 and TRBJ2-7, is KAGVTQTPRYLIKTRGQQVTLSCSPISGHRSVSWYQQTPGQGLQFLFEYFSETQRNKGNFPGRFSGRQFSNSRSEMNVSTLELGDSALYLCASSTGQGENYEQYFGPGTRLTVT.